This T cell receptor (beta chain) was observed in a study of OX40 agonist ivuxolimab in advanced cancers. Regarding the study as a whole: Those patients achieving a partial response at 0.1-3.0 mg/kg showed among the lowest clonal expansion.

Regarding this clone: Its antigen is undetermined.

From germline, CDR1 is MDHEN and CDR2 SYDVKM. J gave up 2 bases and V 3 bases, and 9 bases lay outside the gene matches. The CDR3 spans 16 residues. Profiled with immunoSEQ multiplex PCR; TCRdb holds only in-frame clones, not every one. The sample holds 45,000 to 60,000 clones, about 85% seen once. This sequence originates from an adult with an advanced solid tumor such as melanoma, head and neck, liver or kidney cancer. This rearrangement joins TRBV28 to TRBJ2-5; 7 bases map to TRBD1. Sample: CD4+ or CD8+ T cells sorted from blood, taken in a trial of the OX40 agonist ivuxolimab. The CDR3 DNA reads as TGTGCCAGCAGTTTCCCTAGGACAGGTCCACAAGAGACCCAGTACTTC. Translation: CASSFPRTGPQETQYF.